Each of the 30 T cell receptor beta chains below was sequenced from the same sample in a study of OX40 agonist ivuxolimab in advanced cancers. Data came from immunoSEQ multiplex PCR; TCRdb stores just in-frame clones and leaves some out. The sample has tens of thousands of clones; roughly 77% are singletons. The specimen comprised CD4+ or CD8+ T cells sorted from blood, sampled in a trial of the OX40 agonist ivuxolimab. Receptors were obtained from an adult with an advanced solid tumor such as melanoma, head and neck, liver or kidney cancer.

The V call is TRBV19, the J call TRBJ2-6, with 8 bases aligning to TRBD1. Germline loops: CDR1 LNHDA, CDR2 SQIVND (reference sequence). There are 18 residues in the CDR3. J was trimmed by 0 bases and V by 1 base; bases with no gene match: 5. The chain's CDR3 is CASSIAEGTGSGANVLTF. CDR3 in DNA: TGTGCCAGTAGTATAGCAGAAGGGACAGGCTCTGGGGCCAACGTCCTGACTTTC.

This clone was counted a single time. The V call is TRBV28, the J call TRBJ2-5, with 9 bases identical to TRBD1. CDR3 size: 15 residues. V shed 6 bases and J 4 bases; nucleotides not matched to a gene: 9. CDR1 is MDHEN and CDR2 is SYDVKM in the germline V gene. In nucleotides, the CDR3 is TGTGCCAGCAGCCGTACAGGGGGCCGGCCAGAGACCCAGTACTTC. Translating gives CASSRTGGRPETQYF.

The chain uses TRBV6-5 and TRBJ1-6, with D tentatively TRBD1 (5 bases). The CDR3 sequence is 14 residues long. V lost 5 bases to trimming and J lost 9 bases, with 14 bases between them. CDR1 and CDR2 from the germline V gene are MNHEY and SVGAGI. The CDR3 region is CASSDRQMSSPLHF. For the CDR3, the DNA is TGTGCCAGCAGTGACCGACAGATGAGTTCACCCCTCCACTTT.

The chain employs TRBV29-1 and TRBJ1-5; D may be TRBD1 (5 bases). There are 13 residues in the CDR3. Germline CDR1 reads SQVTM; CDR2 reads ANQGSEA. V was trimmed by 4 bases and J by 7 bases, leaving 14 bases between them. The CDR3: CSVGGVVGQPQHF. In DNA form, the CDR3 reads TGCAGCGTTGGGGGGGTTGTTGGGCAGCCCCAGCATTTT.

The chain combines TRBV9 with TRBJ2-5, with D perhaps being TRBD1 or TRBD2 (5 bases each). Germline V gene lookup returns CDR1 SGDLS and CDR2 YYNGEE. With 3 bases removed from V and 5 bases from J, the gap between germline ends came to 14 bases. CDR3 size: 14 residues. The CDR3 protein is CASSGDGRHETQYF. The CDR3 bases are TGTGCCAGCAGCGGGGACGGACGACATGAGACCCAGTACTTC.

This chain links TRBV28 with TRBJ1-2; 10 bases are a match to TRBD1. Trimming removed 7 bases from V and 5 bases from J; junction bases left unmatched: 7. The CDR3 runs to 14 residues. The germline gives CDR1 MDHEN, CDR2 SYDVKM. The CDR3 protein is CASTAGDRGYGYTF. The CDR3 DNA is TGTGCCAGCACGGCCGGGGACAGGGGTTATGGCTACACCTTC.

This sequence joins TRBV18 and TRBJ1-1, with a possible D match to TRBD1 (6 bases). The CDR3 contains 16 residues. Germline V gives CDR1 KGHSH, CDR2 LQKENI. V was shortened by 4 bases and J by 1 base, with 16 bases between the two germline ends. CDR3 DNA sequence: TGTGCCAGCTCACTAAACCGGGACACACAGAACACTGAAGCTTTCTTT. Residues: CASSLNRDTQNTEAFF.

On this clone: Other DNA sequences in the sample encode the same CDR3. CDR3 loop: CASSALQGSGETQYF. The CDR3 DNA follows: TGCGCCAGCAGCGCATTACAGGGGTCGGGGGAGACCCAGTACTTC. The V gene is TRBV5-1, the J gene TRBJ2-5, with 7 bases aligning to TRBD1. V was pared by 4 bases and J by 5 bases, with 11 bases of the junction left unmatched. The CDR3 covers 15 residues. Germline CDR1 and CDR2: SGHRS and YFSETQ.

This clone has more than one count but fewer than ten. The genes are TRBV6-1 and TRBJ1-2, with D hard to call. The germline V and J ends were trimmed by 1 base and 6 bases, with 9 bases remaining between them. CDR1 and CDR2 from the germline V gene are MNHNS and SASEGT. This CDR3 has 13 amino acids. Written as DNA, the CDR3 is TGTGCCAGCAGTGAAGGTTGGGGTAATGGCTACACCTTC. It specifies CASSEGWGNGYTF.

As for this clone: The same CDR3 can be traced to other DNA sequences in this sample. J is TRBJ2-2 and V is TRBV7-9; 7 positions agree with TRBD2. The trim removed 3 bases at V and 5 bases at J, leaving 6 bases unmatched. This CDR3 spans 15 amino acids. Per germline, CDR1 SEHNR and CDR2 FQNEAQ (reference sequence). The CDR3 region has the DNA TGTGCCAGCAGCTTGAGCGGGACCTATACCGGGGAGCTGTTTTTT. Encoded protein: CASSLSGTYTGELFF.

This clone was seen a few times. This chain uses TRBV5-1 with TRBJ2-2; tentatively, D is TRBD1 (6 bases). The CDR3 is 16 residues long. Trimming stripped 3 bases from V and 0 bases from J, with 12 bases between. CDR1 and CDR2 from the germline V gene are SGHRS and YFSETQ. The CDR3 reads CASSSGHTTNTGELFF. CDR3 nucleotides: TGCGCCAGCAGCTCGGGACATACTACGAACACCGGGGAGCTGTTTTTT. The full variable domain, rest sourced from reference TRBV5-1 and TRBJ2-2, is KAGVTQTPRYLIKTRGQQVTLSCSPISGHRSVSWYQQTPGQGLQFLFEYFSETQRNKGNFPGRFSGRQFSNSRSEMNVSTLELGDSALYLCASSSGHTTNTGELFFGEGSRLTVL.

In DNA form, the CDR3 reads TGTGCCAGCTCACCAAGGGTGCCGGGTTCTGGAAACACCATATATTTT. Translation gives CASSPRVPGSGNTIYF. The chain recombines TRBV18 with TRBJ1-3; D not certain. Germline V CDR1 and CDR2: KGHSH, LQKENI. This CDR3 spans 16 amino acids. Trimming removed 2 bases from V and 1 base from J, with 12 bases in between.

V gene TRBV30 combines with J gene TRBJ2-3; 9 positions agree with TRBD1. The CDR3 runs 15 residues. Germline CDR1 and CDR2: GTSNPN and SVGIG (reference sequence). Trimming removed 2 bases from V and 4 bases from J; junction bases left unmatched: 7. CDR3 in amino acids: CAWSKGQGPADTQYF. CDR3 nucleotide sequence: TGTGCCTGGAGTAAAGGACAGGGGCCCGCAGATACGCAGTATTTT. Combining the CDR3 with reference TRBV30 and TRBJ2-3 gives the whole variable domain SQTIHQWPATLVQPVGSPLSLECTVEGTSNPNLYWYRQAAGRGLQLLFYSVGIGQISSEVPQNLSASRPQDRQFILSSKKLLLSDSGFYLCAWSKGQGPADTQYFGPGTRLTVL.

The chain combines TRBV7-9 with TRBJ2-3; D possibly corresponds to TRBD2 (6 bases). V lost 1 base and J lost 0, with 8 bases in between. The CDR3 sequence is 15 residues long. Germline V CDR1 and CDR2: SEHNR, FQNEAQ (reference sequence). CDR3 sequence reads: CASSLVGRSTDTQYF. CDR3 DNA sequence: TGTGCCAGCAGCTTAGTCGGGAGAAGCACAGATACGCAGTATTTT. Full variable domain (remainder filled in from reference TRBV7-9 and TRBJ2-3): DTGVSQNPRHKITKRGQNVTFRCDPISEHNRLYWYRQTLGQGPEFLTYFQNEAQLEKSRLLSDRFSAERPKGSFSTLEIQRTEQGDSAMYLCASSLVGRSTDTQYFGPGTRLTVL.

The chain has TRBV29-1 and TRBJ1-1; 9 nucleotides align to TRBD1. Germline V gene data show CDR1 as SQVTM and CDR2 as ANQGSEA. V trimming: 6 bases; J trimming: 4 bases; junction bases outside the gene matches: 12. CDR3 size: 15 residues. Here the CDR3 reads CSVATGGAGGTEAFF. DNA for the CDR3: TGCAGCGTGGCAACAGGGGGCGCGGGCGGCACTGAAGCTTTCTTT.

The V and J genes are TRBV2 and TRBJ2-1; D might be TRBD1 (5 bases). The CDR3 covers 13 residues. V lost 6 bases to trimming and J lost 5 bases, with 11 bases between them. Germline V CDR1 and CDR2: SNHLY, FYNNEI. The DNA for the CDR3 is TGTGCCAGCAGCCTCGGCAGGGACAATGAGCAGTTCTTC. Its protein is CASSLGRDNEQFF.

This chain connects TRBV27 to TRBJ1-6; a possible D gene is TRBD1 (5 bases). Trimming left V 6 bases short and J 4 bases short, with 19 bases between. Germline CDR1 MNHEY, CDR2 SMNVEV (reference sequence). This CDR3 has 17 amino acids. DNA for the CDR3: TGTGCCAGCAGCCCCGGGGCGGGAGGGGTTTATAATTCACCCCTCCACTTT. Amino acids: CASSPGAGGVYNSPLHF.

The chain carries TRBV4-2 and TRBJ2-3; 8 bases line up with TRBD2. The germline V gene encodes CDR1 LGHNA and CDR2 YNFKEQ. V lost 0 bases, J lost 4 bases, and 9 bases stayed unmatched. CDR3 size: 17 residues. CDR3: CASSQDLPGAGADTQYF. The CDR3 bases are TGTGCCAGCAGCCAAGATCTCCCGGGAGCGGGGGCAGATACGCAGTATTTT.

The chain employs TRBV7-2 and TRBJ1-1, with D perhaps TRBD1 (6 bases). Germline V gene data show CDR1 as SGHTA and CDR2 as FQGNSA. Deletions cut 7 bases from V and 3 bases from J, with 15 bases between. The CDR3 is made up of 14 amino acids. CDR3 sequence: CASNVGGGHTEAFF. The CDR3 DNA is TGTGCCAGCAACGTCGGGGGCGGTCACACTGAAGCTTTCTTT.

For the CDR3, the DNA is TGCGCCAGCAGCTTGGCCACTAGCGCGACCGGGGAGCTGTTTTTT. Amino acid sequence: CASSLATSATGELFF. V is TRBV5-1 and J is TRBJ2-2, with 7 bases aligning to TRBD2. Looked up from germline, CDR1 is SGHRS and CDR2 is YFSETQ. This CDR3 has 15 amino acids. J gave up 5 bases and V 0 bases, and 4 bases lay outside the gene matches.

V is TRBV5-1 and J is TRBJ1-1, with D hard to call. The germline V gene has CDR1 SGHRS and CDR2 YFSETQ. Trimming left V 0 bases short and J 0 bases short, with 3 bases between. The CDR3 loop spans 13 amino acids. Written as DNA, the CDR3 is TGCGCCAGCAGCTTGGCGGTGAACACTGAAGCTTTCTTT. Protein sequence: CASSLAVNTEAFF.

The V call is TRBV6-6, the J call TRBJ2-1, with D unresolved. Germline CDR1 and CDR2: MNHNY and SVGAGI (reference sequence). Trimming took off 3 bases at V and 10 bases at J, with 13 bases between the two ends. The CDR3 spans 13 residues. The CDR3 region has the DNA TGTGCCAGCAGTTATTCGGCGGCGCCGGAGCAGTTCTTC. Translated: CASSYSAAPEQFF.

This clone was detected a few times. The chain couples TRBV4-1 to TRBJ2-7; 10 bases are a match to TRBD1. After removal of 3 bases from V and 7 bases from J, the junction contained 9 bases not matched to a gene. The CDR3 runs to 15 residues. Germline V CDR1 and CDR2: MGHRA, YSYEKL. The CDR3 DNA sequence: TGCGCCAGCAGCCAGACCGGGACAGGGGTCGGAGAGCAGTACTTC. This encodes CASSQTGTGVGEQYF.

The chain joins TRBV5-1 to TRBJ2-5; TRBD2 matches 8 bases. There are 15 residues in the CDR3. Trimming at V came to 0 bases and at J to 5 bases, leaving 6 bases not matched to a gene. Germline CDR1 SGHRS, CDR2 YFSETQ. The CDR3 DNA sequence: TGCGCCAGCAGCTTGGCCCGGGGGGGCGAGGAGACCCAGTACTTC. It encodes CASSLARGGEETQYF.

This clone was picked up one time. This chain connects TRBV7-2 to TRBJ2-5; TRBD2 aligns across 8 bases. CDR1 SGHTA and CDR2 FQGNSA come from the germline V gene. Losses at the gene ends were 3 bases for V and 2 bases for J; bases not matched to a gene: 5. The CDR3 loop spans 15 amino acids. The CDR3 bases are TGTGCCAGCAGCTTCGGGACTAGTGGTCAAGAGACCCAGTACTTC. Translated: CASSFGTSGQETQYF.

The chain links TRBV19 to TRBJ2-7, with D tentatively TRBD1 or TRBD2 (5 bases each). Germline CDR1 LNHDA, CDR2 SQIVND (reference sequence). Trimming stripped 6 bases from V and 1 base from J, with 16 bases between. This CDR3 is 15 amino acids long. The CDR3 DNA follows: TGTGCCAGTAGCAGAACCGGGACCGATTCCTACGAGCAGTACTTC. It specifies CASSRTGTDSYEQYF.

The chain combines TRBV4-2 with TRBJ2-3, with TRBD2 matching over 11 bases. CDR1 is LGHNA and CDR2 is YNFKEQ in the germline V gene. The CDR3 sequence is 16 residues long. V dropped 5 bases and J dropped 6; count of bases not matched to a gene: 10. The CDR3 protein is CASSLGGSGGADTQYF. CDR3 bases: TGTGCCAGCAGCTTGGGTGGTAGCGGGGGGGCTGATACGCAGTATTTT.

The chain couples TRBV6-5 to TRBJ2-7; D is perhaps TRBD1 or TRBD2 (5 bases each). V was shortened by 2 bases and J by 7 bases, with 12 bases between the two germline ends. Germline V gene data show CDR1 as MNHEY and CDR2 as SVGAGI. The CDR3 is 13 amino acids. DNA for the CDR3: TGTGCCAGCAGTTACGGGACCCAGAGGGAGCAGTACTTC. This translates into CASSYGTQREQYF.

V gene TRBV30 combines with J gene TRBJ2-7; the D gene is possibly TRBD1 (6 bases). Germline V lookup: CDR1 GTSNPN, CDR2 SVGIG (reference sequence). V dropped 3 bases and J dropped 0 bases, with 9 bases sitting between them. This CDR3 spans 13 amino acids. DNA for the CDR3: TGTGCCTGGAGCCCAGGGGCCTCCTACGAGCAGTACTTC. It codes for CAWSPGASYEQYF.

A single count supports this clone. This chain connects TRBV6-5 to TRBJ2-7; the D gene is possibly TRBD1 (6 bases). CDR1 and CDR2 (germline): MNHEY, SVGAGI. The CDR3 runs 14 residues. Trimming shortened V by 5 bases and J by 3 bases, and 14 bases separated the two germline ends. The CDR3 bases are TGTGCCAGCAGTACCGGGACACCCGACTACGAGCAGTACTTC. It translates to CASSTGTPDYEQYF.